This entry is about one TCR beta chain. Its antigen is currently not known. Per-base qualities were not stored, and no clone one base away is much larger. Collaborating institutions collected whole blood in K2EDTA tubes following their own protocols. For TCRbeta analysis, collaborator samples were shipped as frozen whole blood, as isolated PBMCs, or as DNA extracted from either sample type. The V end loses 2 bases and the J end loses 10 bases, and a stretch of 15 bases separates them. CDR1 and CDR2 are drawn from the germline V gene: SGHTA, FQGNSA. The CDR3 contains 15 residues, cysteine and phenylalanine counted. Only the CDR3 portion is preserved as DNA: 45 bases, with reading frame beginning at the first base. TCRbeta CDR3 regions were amplified from genomic DNA by means of the immunoSEQ Assay, a bias-controlled multiplex PCR. The paper's processing steps were these. Within the assay, amplification of reference gene primers was used to estimate how many nucleated cells each sample contained. To quantify the absolute abundance of each unique TCRbeta CDR3 rearrangement, sequence reads were collapsed and filtered. Productive Simpson clonality was computed per sample as the square root of Simpson's diversity index over productive rearrangements. Drawn from immuneACCESS, this table holds only the in-frame rearrangements with V and J called that TCRdb kept. Clones are partly lost; checked studies trace under half to an unresolved V gene and leave the rest unexplained. Clone size and the V and J calls come from that table; the DNA yielded D and trimming. The table for this sample lists under 50,000 clones; 80% to 90% of them were counted only once. Around 15% of the sample goes to the ten largest clones.

This entry is derived from a study of blood T cell repertoires in COVID-19 (dated by TCRdb to about 2020). In the study overall: Samples from collaborators originated in the United States, Italy and Spain and spanned both the acute and convalescent phases of COVID-19. The prospective study material was composed of cDNA or gDNA derived from T cells, B-cell-depleted T cells, or PBMCs. Subjects who had been exposed to COVID-19, were actively infected with it, or had recovered from it provided the deeply sampled blood TCRbeta repertoires that made up the dataset. The repertoires were released in a freely available public database meant as a resource for research on the immune response to SARS-CoV-2. Samples were obtained from the ongoing ImmuneRACE study (first 160 participants) and from 1,200 or so subjects provided by 6 global collaborators. A de-identified subject ID, COVID-19 status, age in years and sex were almost always included in the sample metadata. Where HLA class I and class II types were available, the types were taken from metadata supplied by the sample provider, not from assay-based typing. What the authors observed across the whole study: How much clinical and demographic metadata was included differed by source and by participant, and the metadata was provided uncurated.

Sequencing input: peripheral blood. The receptor comes from a man aged 70-80 years with active COVID-19. The chain couples TRBV7-2 to TRBJ1-6; the D gene identity is not certain. The DNA is as follows: TGTGCCAGCAGCTTAAGCATGCTGATAGAATCACCCCTCCACTTT. It encodes CASSLSMLIESPLHF.